This T cell receptor beta chain was recorded in a study of cytomegalovirus exposure and HLA in healthy donors. Regarding the study as a whole: A few V segments could not be told apart, such as TRBV6-2 and TRBV6-3, and were left out. In a later analysis, V- and J-gene trimming of beta chains associated with a DCLRE1C missense variant, replicated independently.

About this clone itself: Its antigen is currently unknown.

Researchers ran the PCR with 60 Vbeta and 13 Jbeta primers. Original methodology: A later analysis counted 65 million to 95 million unique TCR beta chains, around 12 million shared. The repertoire was sequenced with immunoSEQ multiplex PCR; TCRdb's copy has only in-frame clones and lacks some. Clone size and the V and J calls come from that table; the DNA yielded D and trimming. The data show 200,000 or so clones, with almost 85% seen just once and 0.25% to 0.3% held by the top ten. This CDR3 spans 16 amino acids. V was trimmed by 2 bases and J by 0 bases, leaving 12 bases between them. CDR1 is MGHDK and CDR2 is SYGVNS in the germline V gene.

Sequencing was performed on PBMCs. The sequence derives from a boy between 5 and 17 years old in good health and CMV-seronegative. The chain has TRBV25-1 and TRBJ2-3, with D possibly being TRBD2 (5 bases). CDR3 amino acids: CASSEKGGLSTDTQYF. The CDR3 DNA is TGTGCCAGCAGTGAAAAAGGTGGACTGAGCACAGATACGCAGTATTTT. The whole variable domain, remainder taken from reference TRBV25-1 and TRBJ2-3, is EADIYQTPRYLVIGTGKKITLECSQTMGHDKMYWYQQDPGMELHLIHYSYGVNSTEKGDLSSESTVSRIRTEHFPLTLESARPSHTSQYLCASSEKGGLSTDTQYFGPGTRLTVL.